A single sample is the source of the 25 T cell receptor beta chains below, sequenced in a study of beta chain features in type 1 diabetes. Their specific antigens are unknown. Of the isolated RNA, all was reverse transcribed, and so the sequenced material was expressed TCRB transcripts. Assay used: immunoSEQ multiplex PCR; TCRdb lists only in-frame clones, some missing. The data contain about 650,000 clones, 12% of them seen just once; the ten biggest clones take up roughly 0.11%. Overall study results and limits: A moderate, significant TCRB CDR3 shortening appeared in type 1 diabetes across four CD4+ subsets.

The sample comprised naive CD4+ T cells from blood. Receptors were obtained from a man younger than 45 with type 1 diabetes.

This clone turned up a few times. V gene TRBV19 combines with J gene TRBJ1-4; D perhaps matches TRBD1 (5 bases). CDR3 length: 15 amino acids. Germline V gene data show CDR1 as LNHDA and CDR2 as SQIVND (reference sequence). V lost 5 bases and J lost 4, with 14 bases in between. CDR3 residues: CASSPLGTGNEKLFF. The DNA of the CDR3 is TGTGCCAGTAGTCCCCTGGGGACGGGTAATGAAAAACTGTTTTTT. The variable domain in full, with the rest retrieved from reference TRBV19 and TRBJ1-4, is DGGITQSPKYLFRKEGQNVTLSCEQNLNHDAMYWYRQDPGQGLRLIYYSQIVNDFQKGDIAEGYSVSREKKESFPLTVTSAQKNPTAFYLCASSPLGTGNEKLFFGSGTQLSVL.

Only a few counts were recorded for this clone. The CDR3 loop reads CASSWVHEQYF. CDR3 in DNA: TGTGCCAGTTCCTGGGTCCACGAGCAGTACTTC. The chain employs TRBV2 and TRBJ2-7; D uncertain. Germline V CDR1 and CDR2: SNHLY, FYNNEI. The CDR3 runs 11 residues. Trimming removed 9 bases at V and 5 bases at J, with 11 bases between.

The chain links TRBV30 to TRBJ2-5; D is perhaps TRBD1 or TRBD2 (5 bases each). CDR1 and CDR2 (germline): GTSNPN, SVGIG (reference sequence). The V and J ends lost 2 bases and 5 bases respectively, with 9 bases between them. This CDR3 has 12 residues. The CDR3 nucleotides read TGTGCCTGGAGTCTAGCAGGGGAGACCCAGTACTTC. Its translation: CAWSLAGETQYF.

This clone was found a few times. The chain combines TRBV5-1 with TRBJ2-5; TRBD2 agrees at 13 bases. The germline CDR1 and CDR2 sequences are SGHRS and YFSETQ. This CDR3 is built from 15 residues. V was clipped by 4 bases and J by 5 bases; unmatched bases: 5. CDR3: CASSTGLAGEETQYF. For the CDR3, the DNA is TGCGCCAGCAGCACCGGACTAGCGGGGGAGGAGACCCAGTACTTC. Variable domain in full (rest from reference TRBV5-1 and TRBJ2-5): KAGVTQTPRYLIKTRGQQVTLSCSPISGHRSVSWYQQTPGQGLQFLFEYFSETQRNKGNFPGRFSGRQFSNSRSEMNVSTLELGDSALYLCASSTGLAGEETQYFGPGTRLLVL.

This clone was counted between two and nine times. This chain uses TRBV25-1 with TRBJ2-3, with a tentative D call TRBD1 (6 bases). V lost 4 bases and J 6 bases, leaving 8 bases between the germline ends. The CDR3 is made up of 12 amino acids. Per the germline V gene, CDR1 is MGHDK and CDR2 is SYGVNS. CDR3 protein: CASSGQADTQYF. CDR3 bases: TGTGCCAGCAGTGGACAGGCGGATACGCAGTATTTT.

As DNA, the CDR3 is TGTGCCAGCAGTGAAAGTGGGCAGAACTATGGCTACACCTTC. Translated: CASSESGQNYGYTF. The chain links TRBV6-1 to TRBJ1-2; no clear D gene. The germline CDR1 and CDR2 sequences are MNHNS and SASEGT. The CDR3 length is 14 residues. With 2 bases removed from V and 2 bases from J, the gap between germline ends came to 9 bases.

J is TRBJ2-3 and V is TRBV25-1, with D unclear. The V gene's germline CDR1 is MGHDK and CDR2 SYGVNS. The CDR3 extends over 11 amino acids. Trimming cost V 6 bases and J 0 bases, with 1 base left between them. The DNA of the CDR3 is TGTGCCAGCAGAAGCACAGATACGCAGTATTTT. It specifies CASRSTDTQYF.

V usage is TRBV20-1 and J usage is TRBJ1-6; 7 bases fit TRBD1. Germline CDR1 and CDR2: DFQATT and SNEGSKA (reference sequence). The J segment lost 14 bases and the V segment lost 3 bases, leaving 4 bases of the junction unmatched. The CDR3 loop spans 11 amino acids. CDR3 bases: TGCAGTGCTAGTTCCGACAGGGCCCTCCACTTT. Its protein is CSASSDRALHF.

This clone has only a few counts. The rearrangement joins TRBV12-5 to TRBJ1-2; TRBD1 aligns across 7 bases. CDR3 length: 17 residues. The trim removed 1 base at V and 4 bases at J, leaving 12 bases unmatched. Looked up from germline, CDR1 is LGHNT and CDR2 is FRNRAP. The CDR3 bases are TGTGCTAGTGGTTTGGCCCAAACAGGGGAAAGAGGCTATGGCTACACCTTC. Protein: CASGLAQTGERGYGYTF.

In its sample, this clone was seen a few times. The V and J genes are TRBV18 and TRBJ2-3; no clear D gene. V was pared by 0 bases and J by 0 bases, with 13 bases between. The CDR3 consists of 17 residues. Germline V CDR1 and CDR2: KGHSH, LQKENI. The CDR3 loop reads CASSPPVGLTSTDTQYF. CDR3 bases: TGTGCCAGCTCACCACCGGTTGGGCTAACTAGCACAGATACGCAGTATTTT.

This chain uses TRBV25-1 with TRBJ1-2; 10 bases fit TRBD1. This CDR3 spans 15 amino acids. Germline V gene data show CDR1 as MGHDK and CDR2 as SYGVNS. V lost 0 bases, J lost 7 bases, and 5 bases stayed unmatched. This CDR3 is CASSEYPDRGTGYTF. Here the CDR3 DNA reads TGTGCCAGCAGTGAATACCCGGACAGGGGGACTGGCTACACCTTC.

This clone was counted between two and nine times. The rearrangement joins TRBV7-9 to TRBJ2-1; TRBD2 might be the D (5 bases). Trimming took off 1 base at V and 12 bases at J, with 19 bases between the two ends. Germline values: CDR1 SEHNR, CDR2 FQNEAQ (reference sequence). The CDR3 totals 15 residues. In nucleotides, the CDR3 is TGTGCCAGCAGCTTAGTCTCTCTAGGACTGACGGGGCAGTTCTTC. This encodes CASSLVSLGLTGQFF.

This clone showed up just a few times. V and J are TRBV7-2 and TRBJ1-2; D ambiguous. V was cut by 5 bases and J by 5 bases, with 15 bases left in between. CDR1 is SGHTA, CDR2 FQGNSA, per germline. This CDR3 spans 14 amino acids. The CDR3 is CASSQHDGKYGYTF. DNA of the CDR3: TGTGCCAGCAGCCAACACGACGGGAAGTATGGCTACACCTTC. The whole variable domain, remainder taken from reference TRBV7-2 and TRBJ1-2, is GAGVSQSPSNKVTEKGKDVELRCDPISGHTALYWYRQSLGQGLEFLIYFQGNSAPDKSGLPSDRFSAERTGGSVSTLTIQRTQQEDSAVYLCASSQHDGKYGYTFGSGTRLTVV.

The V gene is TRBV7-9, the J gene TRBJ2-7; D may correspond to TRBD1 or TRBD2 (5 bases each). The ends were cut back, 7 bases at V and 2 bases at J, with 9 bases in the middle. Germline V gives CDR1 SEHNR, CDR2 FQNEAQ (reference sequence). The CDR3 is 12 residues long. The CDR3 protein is CASTRDAYEQYF. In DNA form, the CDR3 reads TGTGCCAGCACCAGGGACGCCTACGAGCAGTACTTC.

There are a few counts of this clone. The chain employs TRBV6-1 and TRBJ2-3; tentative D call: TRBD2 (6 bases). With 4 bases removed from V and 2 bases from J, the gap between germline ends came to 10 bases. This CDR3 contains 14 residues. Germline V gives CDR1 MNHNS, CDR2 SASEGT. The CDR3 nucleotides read TGTGCCAGCAGTGTGGGAGGATCCACAGATACGCAGTATTTT. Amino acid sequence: CASSVGGSTDTQYF.

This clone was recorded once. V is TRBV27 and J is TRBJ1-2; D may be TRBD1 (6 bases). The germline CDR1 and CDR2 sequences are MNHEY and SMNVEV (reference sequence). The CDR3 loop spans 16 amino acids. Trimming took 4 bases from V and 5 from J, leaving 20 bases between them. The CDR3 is CASSSTLDRTGYGYTF. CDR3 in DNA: TGTGCCAGCAGTTCCACCCTCGACAGGACCGGGTATGGCTACACCTTC.

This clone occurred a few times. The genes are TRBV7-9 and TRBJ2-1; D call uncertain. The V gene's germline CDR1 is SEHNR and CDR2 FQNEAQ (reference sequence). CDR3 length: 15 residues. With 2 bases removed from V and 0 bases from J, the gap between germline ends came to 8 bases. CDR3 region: CASSLRWSSYNEQFF. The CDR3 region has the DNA TGTGCCAGCAGCTTAAGATGGAGCTCCTACAATGAGCAGTTCTTC.

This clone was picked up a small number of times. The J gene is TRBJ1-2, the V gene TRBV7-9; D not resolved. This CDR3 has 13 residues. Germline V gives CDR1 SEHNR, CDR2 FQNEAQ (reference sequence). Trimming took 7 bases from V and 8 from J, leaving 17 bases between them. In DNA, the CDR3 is TGTGCCAGCAATCCCCCATTGGAGGGAGGCTACACCTTC. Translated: CASNPPLEGGYTF.

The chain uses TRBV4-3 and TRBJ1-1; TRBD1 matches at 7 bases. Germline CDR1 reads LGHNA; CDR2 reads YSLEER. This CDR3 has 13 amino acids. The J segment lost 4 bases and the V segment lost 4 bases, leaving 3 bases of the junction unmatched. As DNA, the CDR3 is TGCGCCAGCAGCCCCCACAGGGGCACTGAAGCTTTCTTT. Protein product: CASSPHRGTEAFF.

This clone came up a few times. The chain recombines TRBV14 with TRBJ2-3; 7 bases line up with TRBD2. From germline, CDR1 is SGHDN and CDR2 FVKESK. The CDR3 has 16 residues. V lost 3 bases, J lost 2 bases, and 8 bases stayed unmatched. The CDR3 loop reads CASSHPLRGITDTQYF. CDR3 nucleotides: TGTGCCAGCAGCCATCCGTTGCGGGGGATCACAGATACGCAGTATTTT.

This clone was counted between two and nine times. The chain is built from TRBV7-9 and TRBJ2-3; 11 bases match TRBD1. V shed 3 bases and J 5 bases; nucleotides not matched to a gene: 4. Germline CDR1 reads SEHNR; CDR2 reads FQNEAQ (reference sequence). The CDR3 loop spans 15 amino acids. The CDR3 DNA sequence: TGTGCCAGCAGCTTTGGACAGGGGGCCGGAGATACGCAGTATTTT. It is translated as CASSFGQGAGDTQYF.

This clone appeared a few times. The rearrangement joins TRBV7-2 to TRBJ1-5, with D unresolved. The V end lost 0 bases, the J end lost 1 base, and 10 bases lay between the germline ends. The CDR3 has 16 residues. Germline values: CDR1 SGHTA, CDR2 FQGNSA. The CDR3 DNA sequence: TGTGCCAGCAGCTTAGCAAGTCGCCAGAGCAATCAGCCCCAGCATTTT. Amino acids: CASSLASRQSNQPQHF.

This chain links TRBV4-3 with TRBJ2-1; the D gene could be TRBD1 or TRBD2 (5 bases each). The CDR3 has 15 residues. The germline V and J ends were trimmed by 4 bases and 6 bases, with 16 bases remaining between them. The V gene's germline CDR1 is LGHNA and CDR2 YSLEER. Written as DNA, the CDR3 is TGCGCCAGCAGCCTATTCCGGGACGGAATCAATGAGCAGTTCTTC. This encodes CASSLFRDGINEQFF.

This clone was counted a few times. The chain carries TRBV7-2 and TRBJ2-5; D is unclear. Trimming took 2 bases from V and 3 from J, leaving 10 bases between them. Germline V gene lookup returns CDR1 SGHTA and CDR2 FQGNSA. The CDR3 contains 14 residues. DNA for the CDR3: TGTGCCAGCAGCTTACGGAGTGGTAAAGAGACCCAGTACTTC. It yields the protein CASSLRSGKETQYF.

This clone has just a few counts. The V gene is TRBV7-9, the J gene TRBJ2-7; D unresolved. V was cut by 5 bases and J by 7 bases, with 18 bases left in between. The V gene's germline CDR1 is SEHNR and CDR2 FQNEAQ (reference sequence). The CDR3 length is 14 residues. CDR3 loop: CASSLQDGLGEQYF. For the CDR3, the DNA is TGTGCCAGCAGCCTCCAAGACGGTTTGGGAGAGCAGTACTTC.